This is a list of T cell receptor beta chains from one sample in a study of T cell changes during pregnancy in multiple sclerosis. Clones were sequenced by immunoSEQ multiplex PCR, and TCRdb holds only the in-frame ones, with some missing. In the table there are tens of thousands of clones, roughly 90% of which are singletons. The material sequenced was peripheral blood, taken in the second trimester of pregnancy. These receptors came from a female donor with multiple sclerosis, enrolled in a pregnancy study. The CDR3 runs from the conserved cysteine through the conserved F or W. Fields, in order: J gene, clone size, V gene, D gene, CDR3 DNA, CDR3 protein. The D gene is left open where the match is weak. The listing skips clone size in some rows; elsewhere it reads once, few, many or a size class.

TRBJ2-1 NA TRBV6-1 NA TGTGCCAGCAGGGGCACAGGGTCGGGCTACAATGAGCAGTTCTTC CASRGTGSGYNEQFF
TRBJ1-2 NA TRBV27 TRBD1 TGTGCCAGCAGTTTGTCCGGGACAGCATTTCGCGGTCACTACACCTTC CASSLSGTAFRGHYTF
TRBJ2-7 NA TRBV9 NA TGTGCCAGCAGCGGGGGCTTTGGTACTTGGGACTACGAGCAGTACTTC CASSGGFGTWDYEQYF
TRBJ1-4 few TRBV30 TRBD1 TGTGCCTGGTACAGGGGAGTTGGAAAACTGTTTTTT CAWYRGVGKLFF
TRBJ2-1 NA TRBV21-1 NA TGTGCCAGCAACCCCATAGCGGGGGGGAAGCACAATGAGCAGTTCTTC CASNPIAGGKHNEQFF
TRBJ2-7 NA TRBV18 NA TGTGCCAGCTCACCATCAGATTCCGAGCAGTACTTC CASSPSDSEQYF
TRBJ2-7 NA TRBV29-1 NA TGCAGCGTTTCGGGAGCAGGGTACGAGCAGTACTTC CSVSGAGYEQYF
TRBJ2-3 NA TRBV9 NA TGTGCCAGCAGCACCCGACAGGCTGGATCGGCAGATACGCAGTATTTT CASSTRQAGSADTQYF
TRBJ1-1 NA TRBV29-1 NA TGCAGCGTTGAAGGCAGGAATTGGCCTGAAGCTTTCTTT CSVEGRNWPEAFF
TRBJ2-7 NA TRBV7-8 NA TGTGCCAGCAGCTTAGCGCGGGCGGGAACCTACGAGCAGTACTTC CASSLARAGTYEQYF
TRBJ1-2 few TRBV6-5 TRBD1 TGTGCCAGCAGCTCGGGACAGGGGCCCTATGGCTACACCTTC CASSSGQGPYGYTF
TRBJ2-1 NA TRBV2 NA TGTGCCAGCAGTGATCCGGGTACCTACAATGAGCAGTTCTTC CASSDPGTYNEQFF
TRBJ1-1 NA TRBV28 TRBD1 TGTGCCAGCAGCTTAGGGACAGGGAACACTGAAGCTTTCTTT CASSLGTGNTEAFF
TRBJ1-1 NA TRBV4-2 TRBD1 TGTGCCAGCAGCCAAGATATGGGTTGGGGACAGGGTGGCACTGAAGCTTTCTTT CASSQDMGWGQGGTEAFF
TRBJ1-2 NA TRBV6-5 NA TGTGCCAGCAGTTACTCGAGGAGTTCTTATGGCTACACCTTC CASSYSRSSYGYTF
TRBJ1-2 once TRBV14 NA TGTGCCAGCAGCCCGGACAAGAACTATGGCTACACCTTC CASSPDKNYGYTF
TRBJ2-5 NA TRBV5-1 TRBD1 TGCGCCAGCAGCCTAAATGGCAGGGGGCAAGAGACCCAGTACTTC CASSLNGRGQETQYF
TRBJ2-7 NA TRBV6-5 NA TGTGCCAGCAGCCACGGGGAGACCTACGAGCAGTACTTC CASSHGETYEQYF
TRBJ2-3 NA TRBV7-2 TRBD1 TGTGCCAGCAGCTTCCGGGACAGCATTTACACAGATACGCAGTATTTT CASSFRDSIYTDTQYF
TRBJ2-5 NA TRBV30 NA TGTGCCTGGGCTTTGGAGGTACGACAAGAGACCCAGTACTTC CAWALEVRQETQYF
TRBJ1-1 NA TRBV5-1 NA TGCGCCAGCAGCTCTGCCACAGAGAACACTGAAGCTTTCTTT CASSSATENTEAFF
TRBJ2-7 NA TRBV27 TRBD2 TGTGCCAGCAGTTTCGGGGGGGGGAGTGGCGAGCAGTACTTC CASSFGGGSGEQYF
TRBJ2-7 once TRBV7-3 TRBD2 TGTGCCAGCAGCCCCGGGACTAGTAACCGGGAGCAGTACTTC CASSPGTSNREQYF
TRBJ1-1 NA TRBV5-1 NA TGCGCCAGCAGCTTGGATGCAGAGAACACTGAAGCTTTCTTT CASSLDAENTEAFF
TRBJ1-1 NA TRBV5-1 TRBD1 TGCGCCAGCAGCATCGGGACAGGGGACACTGAAGCTTTCTTT CASSIGTGDTEAFF
TRBJ2-3 once TRBV9 TRBD2 TGTGCCAGCAGCGGATTTGGACTAGCGGGAGCAAATACGCAGTATTTT CASSGFGLAGANTQYF
TRBJ2-5 NA TRBV30 TRBD1 TGTGCCTGGAGGGACAGGGTCCAAGAGACCCAGTACTTC CAWRDRVQETQYF
TRBJ2-7 NA TRBV6-5 NA TGTGCCAGCGGACCTCAGGGCTACGAGCAGTACTTC CASGPQGYEQYF
TRBJ1-1 once TRBV19 TRBD1 TGTGCCAGTAGTATAGGGGACAGGGCCTCGAGAACTGAAGCTTTCTTT CASSIGDRASRTEAFF
TRBJ2-1 NA TRBV11-2 TRBD2 TGTGCCAGCAGCTGGACTAGCGGCTCCTACAATGAGCAGTTCTTC CASSWTSGSYNEQFF
TRBJ2-7 NA TRBV19 TRBD2 TGTGCCAGTCGCCAGCGGGCTAGCGGGGGCAAATACGAGCAGTACTTC CASRQRASGGKYEQYF
TRBJ2-3 NA TRBV4-1 TRBD2 TGCGCCAGCAACACCCTGCGGGACGCGGGGGGGCTCACAGATACGCAGTATTTT CASNTLRDAGGLTDTQYF
TRBJ2-1 NA TRBV6-4 TRBD2 TGTGCCAGCAGCGTCAGCGGGAGGGGCATCAATGAGCAGTTCTTC CASSVSGRGINEQFF
TRBJ2-1 NA TRBV7-2 TRBD2 TGTGCCAGCAGCTTAGCAGCGGGGGGCGTGACAAATGAGCAGTTCTTC CASSLAAGGVTNEQFF
TRBJ1-6 few TRBV6-4 NA TGTGCCAGCAGTGACTCCCCGGGAGGTTCACCCCTCCACTTT CASSDSPGGSPLHF
TRBJ2-7 NA TRBV19 TRBD2 TGTGCCAGTCAACGACTAGCGGGAGAATTGTACGAGCAGTACTTC CASQRLAGELYEQYF
TRBJ2-7 NA TRBV21-1 NA TGTGCCAGCAGCAAAGGGACTTTCTACGAGCAGTACTTC CASSKGTFYEQYF
TRBJ2-1 NA TRBV9 TRBD2 TGTGCCAGCAGCGACACGACTAGCGGGGGCACCTACTACAATGAGCAGTTCTTC CASSDTTSGGTYYNEQFF
TRBJ2-7 NA TRBV11-2 NA TGTGCCAGCAGCTTCTTGGGTGGGAGCTCCTACGAGCAGTACTTC CASSFLGGSSYEQYF
TRBJ1-4 NA TRBV5-1 TRBD1 TGCGCCAGCAGACTATGGGACAGGTTAAATGAAAAACTGTTTTTT CASRLWDRLNEKLFF
TRBJ2-3 NA TRBV4-2 TRBD2 TGTGCCAGCGGTTTCCCCGCTAGCGGGGGGGCGGGGCAGTATTTT CASGFPASGGAGQYF
TRBJ2-3 NA TRBV6-1 NA TGTGCCAGCAGTCTCAGTGGTCAGGGAGATACGCAGTATTTT CASSLSGQGDTQYF
TRBJ2-7 NA TRBV19 TRBD1 TGTGCCAGTAGCACGCCCGGGACAGGGCGGGACTACGAGCAGTACTTC CASSTPGTGRDYEQYF
TRBJ1-1 NA TRBV7-3 NA TGTGCCAGCGCGGTAGGACAGCTGAACACTGAAGCTTTCTTT CASAVGQLNTEAFF